This TCR beta chain comes out of a study of post-analysis software for immune sequencing data. Study-wide findings and caveats: The five TRBV segments detected at higher frequency in patients than in controls included TRBV5-6, TRBV5-1 and TRBV20-1.

V lost 1 base to trimming and J lost 6 bases, with 11 bases between them. The CDR3 is 14 residues long. Germline V lookup: CDR1 ENHRY, CDR2 SYGVKD. TCR beta cDNA libraries had unique molecular identifiers. TCRdb passed the PCR reads through MiXCR, listing each CDR3 protein once. There are approximately 360,000 distinct CDR3 sequences in the sample; roughly 35% occur only once, and 10% to 15% lies in the top ten. This clonotype was recorded a few times. Its antigen is not identified. Material for sequencing was blood. The sequence was collected from a girl aged 10 to 17 with multiple sclerosis. The rearrangement links TRBV10-3 to TRBJ2-3; no clear D gene. Written as DNA, the CDR3 is TGTGCCATCAGTGAGTACACGGCATCTGATACGCAGTATTTT. Its translation is CAISEYTASDTQYF.